Listed below are T cell receptor beta chains from one sample, sequenced in a study of blood T cell repertoires in COVID-19. Using immunoSEQ multiplex PCR, the repertoire was profiled, and TCRdb retains in-frame clones only, with some absent. Here the sample spans about 260,000 clones, roughly four fifths being singletons. The sequencing input was peripheral blood. These receptors were collected from a woman aged 45-65 years who had recovered from COVID-19. Each CDR3 is given with its conserved first and last residue. The D gene is left open where the match is weak. Part of the rows lack a size; the others show once, few, many or a class for expanded clones.

V	size	J	D	CDR3	DNA
TRBV5-1	-	TRBJ2-1	TRBD2	CASSTPSLAGLYNEQFF	TGCGCCAGCAGCACCCCCTCCCTAGCGGGCCTATACAATGAGCAGTTCTTC
TRBV18	-	TRBJ2-1	TRBD2	CASSLLTGGPLSDNEQFF	TGTGCCAGCTCATTACTGACGGGAGGGCCACTGAGCGACAATGAGCAGTTCTTC
TRBV24-1	-	TRBJ1-4	TRBD1	CATSDGQGGATNEKLFF	TGTGCCACCAGTGACGGACAGGGGGGGGCAACTAATGAAAAACTGTTTTTT
TRBV25-1	many	TRBJ2-3	TRBD2	CASSEGTSFTDTQYF	TGTGCCAGCAGTGAAGGGACTAGCTTCACAGATACGCAGTATTTT
TRBV6-5	-	TRBJ2-4	TRBD1	CASGPTDRGKNIQYF	TGTGCCAGCGGCCCAACGGACAGGGGCAAAAACATTCAGTACTTC
TRBV4-3	-	TRBJ2-3	-	CASSQDSDTDTQYF	TGCGCCAGCAGCCAAGATAGCGACACAGATACGCAGTATTTT
TRBV5-5	few	TRBJ2-5	-	CASSFSETQYF	TGTGCCAGCAGCTTTTCGGAGACCCAGTACTTC
TRBV15	-	TRBJ1-1	TRBD1	CATSRGQGAGDTEAFF	TGTGCCACCAGCAGAGGACAGGGGGCAGGGGACACTGAAGCTTTCTTT
TRBV5-1	-	TRBJ1-4	TRBD1	CASSLLQGAELFF	TGCGCCAGCAGCTTGTTACAGGGGGCCGAACTGTTTTTT
TRBV7-9	-	TRBJ1-2	TRBD1	CASSKRDRGTYGYTF	TGTGCCAGCAGCAAAAGGGACAGGGGAACCTATGGCTACACCTTC
TRBV9	-	TRBJ2-1	-	CASSVEGAPYNEQFF	TGTGCCAGCAGCGTAGAGGGAGCCCCGTACAATGAGCAGTTCTTC
TRBV6-5	-	TRBJ1-6	-	CASSLRQRSPLHF	TGTGCCAGCAGTTTGAGACAGCGTTCACCCCTCCACTTT
TRBV19	-	TRBJ1-1	TRBD1	CASTGTGGYGTEAFF	TGTGCCAGTACCGGGACAGGGGGATACGGCACTGAAGCTTTCTTT
TRBV7-6	-	TRBJ2-1	TRBD1	CASSSSGTGGYNEQFF	TGTGCCAGCAGCTCCTCCGGGACAGGGGGCTACAATGAGCAGTTCTTC
TRBV28	-	TRBJ2-7	-	CASSLGVAGPYEQYF	TGTGCCAGCAGTCTAGGGGTTGCGGGACCCTACGAGCAGTACTTC
TRBV6-2/TRBV6-3	many	TRBJ1-1	-	CASSALGTTEAFF	TGTGCCAGCAGTGCTCTCGGGACAACTGAAGCTTTCTTT
TRBV2	few	TRBJ2-1	TRBD2	CASTGLAVTSSYNEQFF	TGTGCCAGCACGGGACTAGCGGTCACGAGCTCCTACAATGAGCAGTTCTTC
TRBV11-2	-	TRBJ2-7	-	CASSFTVSYEQYF	TGTGCCAGCAGCTTTACGGTTAGCTACGAGCAGTACTTC
TRBV6-2/TRBV6-3	-	TRBJ2-1	TRBD2	CASSLGGRGPFF	TGTGCCAGCAGTTTAGGCGGGAGGGGACCGTTCTTC
TRBV10-2	-	TRBJ1-1	-	CASSPGDPEAFF	TGCGCCAGCAGTCCAGGCGACCCTGAAGCTTTCTTT
TRBV4-3	-	TRBJ2-1	-	CASSQTSGQNNEQFF	TGCGCCAGCAGCCAAACCAGCGGGCAGAACAATGAGCAGTTCTTC
TRBV28	few	TRBJ2-7	TRBD2	CASSLPAGDTYEQYF	TGTGCCAGCAGTTTGCCAGCGGGGGATACCTACGAGCAGTACTTC
TRBV14	-	TRBJ2-3	-	CASSQVQGGTDTQYF	TGTGCCAGCAGCCAAGTTCAGGGCGGCACAGATACGCAGTATTTT
TRBV4-3	-	TRBJ2-3	-	CASSHPGTSTDTQYF	TGCGCCAGCAGCCATCCCGGGACTAGCACAGATACGCAGTATTTT
TRBV7-2	-	TRBJ1-3	TRBD1	CASSRQGPLSGNTIYF	TGTGCCAGCAGCAGACAGGGCCCCCTCTCTGGAAACACCATATATTTT
TRBV4-1	-	TRBJ2-1	TRBD1	CASSRTAGQGLMSSYNEQFF	TGCGCCAGCAGCCGGACAGCCGGACAGGGCTTGATGAGCTCCTACAATGAGCAGTTCTTC
TRBV19	-	TRBJ1-5	TRBD1	CASSRDRGTGGNQPQHF	TGTGCCAGTAGTAGGGACAGGGGGACAGGGGGCAATCAGCCCCAGCATTTT
TRBV29-1	-	TRBJ2-3	TRBD2	CSVGLSGGYTQYF	TGCAGCGTTGGGCTTAGCGGGGGGTATACGCAGTATTTT
TRBV12-3/TRBV12-4	-	TRBJ1-4	-	CASSLEGNEKLFF	TGTGCCAGCAGTTTAGAGGGGAATGAAAAACTGTTTTTT
TRBV11-2	-	TRBJ1-6	-	CASSSRQSSYNSPLHF	TGTGCCAGCAGCTCAAGACAGAGCTCCTATAATTCACCCCTCCACTTT
TRBV15	-	TRBJ2-7	TRBD2	CATSSAIAGGSYEQYF	TGTGCCACCAGCAGCGCCATAGCGGGGGGGAGCTACGAGCAGTACTTC
TRBV6-5	-	TRBJ1-2	-	CASSYIERAYGYTF	TGTGCCAGCAGTTATATTGAGAGAGCTTATGGCTACACCTTC
TRBV7-9	-	TRBJ2-2	TRBD1	CASSPTGSAGELFF	TGTGCCAGCAGCCCGACAGGGTCGGCCGGGGAGCTGTTTTTT
TRBV3-1/TRBV3-2	once	TRBJ2-3	TRBD2	CASSQGYISGGSTDTQYF	TGTGCCAGCAGCCAAGGATATATTAGCGGGGGGTCCACAGATACGCAGTATTTT
TRBV29-1	-	TRBJ1-4	-	CSVARSEREKLFF	TGCAGCGTTGCGCGGTCGGAGAGGGAAAAACTGTTTTTT
TRBV5-6	-	TRBJ1-1	-	CASRPGPQNTEAFF	TGTGCCAGCAGACCGGGTCCTCAAAACACTGAAGCTTTCTTT
TRBV6-4	-	TRBJ1-2	TRBD1	CASSPRQGAVGYTF	TGTGCCAGCAGCCCGAGGCAGGGGGCAGTTGGCTACACCTTC
TRBV11-2	-	TRBJ2-4	TRBD2	CASSPSGSKNIQYF	TGTGCCAGCAGCCCAAGCGGGAGCAAAAACATTCAGTACTTC
TRBV11-2	-	TRBJ2-7	TRBD1	CASSLDRGQGSEQYF	TGTGCCAGCAGCTTAGATCGAGGACAGGGCTCCGAGCAGTACTTC